Following are 2 T cell receptor beta chains from one sample sequenced in a study of T cells after yellow fever vaccination. TCRdb reprocessed the 5' RACE reads via MiXCR and lists one record per CDR3 protein. This sample carries more than 350,000 distinct CDR3 sequences, around a tenth of them seen once, and the ten largest clones take less than 20%. The sample was PBMCs, taken on the day of the first yellow fever vaccination. These receptor sequences come from a man aged 18 to 30 who received the YFV17D yellow fever vaccine.

In its sample, this clonotype was seen a few times. This chain connects TRBV7-9 to TRBJ2-1, with 8 bases identical to TRBD2. The V gene's germline CDR1 is SEHNR and CDR2 FQNEAQ (reference sequence). The CDR3 covers 16 residues. J gave up 7 bases and V 4 bases, and 12 bases lay outside the gene matches. The CDR3 region has the DNA TGTGCCAGCAGCTCTCGGACCGGGACTAGTGGGAATGAGCAGTTCTTC. Its translation is CASSSRTGTSGNEQFF.

Comment on this clonotype: A read error is possible here, since a much larger clone lies one base away. V is TRBV7-9 and J is TRBJ1-4, with D unclear. Looked up from germline, CDR1 is SEHNR and CDR2 is FQNEAQ (reference sequence). Trimming removed 1 base at V and 7 bases at J, with 10 bases between. The CDR3 is 14 amino acids. The CDR3 nucleotides read TGTGCCAGCAGCTTAGGAGCGTTAGGTGAAAAACTGTTTTTT. Protein: CASSLGALGEKLFF.